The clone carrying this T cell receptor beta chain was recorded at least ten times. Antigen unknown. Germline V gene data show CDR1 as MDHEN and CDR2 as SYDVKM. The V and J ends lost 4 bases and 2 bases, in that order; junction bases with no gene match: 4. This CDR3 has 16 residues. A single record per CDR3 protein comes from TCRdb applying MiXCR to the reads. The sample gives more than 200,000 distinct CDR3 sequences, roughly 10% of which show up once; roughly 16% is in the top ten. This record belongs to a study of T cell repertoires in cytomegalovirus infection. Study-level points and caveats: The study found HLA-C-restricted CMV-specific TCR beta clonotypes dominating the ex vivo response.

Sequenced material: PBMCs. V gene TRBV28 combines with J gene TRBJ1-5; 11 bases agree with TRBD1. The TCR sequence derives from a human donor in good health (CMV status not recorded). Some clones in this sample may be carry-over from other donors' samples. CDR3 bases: TGTGCCAGCAGTTCGGACAGGGGGCTGGGCAATCAGCCCCAGCATTTT. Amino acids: CASSSDRGLGNQPQHF. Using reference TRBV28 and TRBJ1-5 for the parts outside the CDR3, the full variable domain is DVKVTQSSRYLVKRTGEKVFLECVQDMDHENMFWYRQDPGLGLRLIYFSYDVKMKEKGDIPEGYSVSREKKERFSLILESASTNQTSMYLCASSSDRGLGNQPQHFGDGTRLSIL.